This TCR beta chain was found in a study of CD8+CD57+ T cells in acquired aplastic anemia. For the study at large: Quantities of DNA derived from sorted CD4+ and CD8+ cells averaged approximately 3 ug. Study-level results: Roughly 31 CD8+ CDR3 sequences occurred in both the patients and the controls. No significant patient-versus-control difference appeared in CD8+ Simpson's diversity.

This clonotype was picked up many times. The antigen is not known. It was genomic DNA that served as the template for profiling TCR beta VDJ and CDR3. TCRdb re-called the reads with MiXCR, one entry per CDR3 protein. The sample has hundreds of thousands of distinct CDR3 sequences, about 56% seen once. The sequence was obtained from a human donor with severe aplastic anemia or a healthy control (not recorded which). The sequenced sample consisted of sorted CD4+, CD8+, or CD8+CD57+ T cells (not recorded which) from PBMCs.

The CDR3 protein is CASSSFPGSKVEKLFF. The CDR3 DNA is TGTGCCAGCAGCTCCTTCCCAGGGAGTAAAGTTGAAAAACTGTTTTTT. This chain joins TRBV7-2 and TRBJ1-4; tentatively, D is TRBD1 (5 bases). Germline values: CDR1 SGHTA, CDR2 FQGNSA. This CDR3 has 16 residues. Deletions cut 4 bases from V and 7 bases from J, with 19 bases between.